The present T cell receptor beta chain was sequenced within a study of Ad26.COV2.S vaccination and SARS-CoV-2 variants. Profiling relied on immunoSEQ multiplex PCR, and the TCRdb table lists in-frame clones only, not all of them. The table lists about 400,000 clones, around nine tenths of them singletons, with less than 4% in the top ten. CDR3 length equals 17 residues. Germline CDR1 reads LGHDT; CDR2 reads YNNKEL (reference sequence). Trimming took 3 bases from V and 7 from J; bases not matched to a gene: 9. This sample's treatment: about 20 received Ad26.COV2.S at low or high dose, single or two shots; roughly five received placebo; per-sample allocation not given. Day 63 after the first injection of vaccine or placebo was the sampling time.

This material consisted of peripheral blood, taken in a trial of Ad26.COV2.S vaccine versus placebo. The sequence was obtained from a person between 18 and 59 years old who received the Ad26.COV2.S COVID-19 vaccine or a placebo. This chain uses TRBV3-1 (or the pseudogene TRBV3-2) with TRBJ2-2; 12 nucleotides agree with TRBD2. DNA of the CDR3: TGTGCCAGCAGCCATCCCGGACTAGCGGGGTGGAGCGGGGAGCTGTTTTTT. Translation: CASSHPGLAGWSGELFF.